The 26 T cell receptor beta chains reported below all come from one sample, sequenced in a study of blood T cell repertoires in COVID-19. The data were produced by immunoSEQ multiplex PCR, yet TCRdb's version contains in-frame clones alone and is incomplete. The table has some 120,000 clones, approximately 81% seen once; the top ten hold around 4.1%. Sequenced sample: peripheral blood. All receptors derive from a woman aged 45-60 years with acute or convalescent COVID-19.

The J gene is TRBJ1-6, the V gene TRBV30; 7 positions agree with TRBD1. J lost 6 bases, V lost 4 bases, and 9 bases had no gene match. In germline, CDR1 is GTSNPN, CDR2 SVGIG (reference sequence). There are 15 residues in the CDR3. CDR3 bases: TGTGCCTGGACCTCCTCGACAGGGCGTAATTCACCCCTCCACTTT. The encoded protein is CAWTSSTGRNSPLHF.

This rearrangement joins TRBV7-3 to TRBJ2-1, with 7 bases that match TRBD1. The CDR3 sequence is 15 residues long. The V segment lost 5 bases and the J segment 4 bases; nucleotides outside the gene matches: 8. The germline V gene has CDR1 SGHTA and CDR2 FQGTGA. The DNA of the CDR3 is TGTGCCAGCAGCCCAACCGGGACAGATTACAATGAGCAGTTCTTC. It yields the protein CASSPTGTDYNEQFF.

The rearrangement links TRBV4-1 to TRBJ2-3, with D tentatively TRBD2 (6 bases). V was clipped by 0 bases and J by 1 base, with 8 bases between them. This CDR3 is built from 15 residues. CDR1 and CDR2 (germline): MGHRA, YSYEKL. This chain's CDR3 is CASSQDREGTDTQYF. The CDR3 nucleotides read TGCGCCAGCAGCCAAGATAGGGAGGGCACAGATACGCAGTATTTT.

The chain has TRBV5-4 and TRBJ2-2; 8 bases fit TRBD1. Trimming took 3 bases from V and 5 from J; bases not matched to a gene: 9. Germline V lookup: CDR1 SGHNT, CDR2 YYREEE (reference sequence). CDR3 length equals 16 residues. CDR3 in DNA: TGTGCCAGCAGCTCCCTCGGACAGGGTTGGACCGGGGAGCTGTTTTTT. Amino acids: CASSSLGQGWTGELFF.

The rearrangement joins TRBV12-3 or TRBV12-4 to TRBJ1-2; D remains ambiguous. This CDR3 has 12 residues. V lost 1 base and J 5 bases, leaving 5 bases between the germline ends. CDR3 residues: CASSLERYGYTF. The DNA for the CDR3 is TGTGCCAGCAGTTTAGAGAGGTATGGCTACACCTTC.

The rearrangement joins TRBV19 to TRBJ1-2, with D possibly TRBD1 on 6 matching bases. Germline V gene lookup returns CDR1 LNHDA and CDR2 SQIVND (reference sequence). The CDR3 extends over 13 amino acids. Trimming left V 5 bases short and J 9 bases short, with 16 bases between. The CDR3 nucleotides are TGTGCCAGTAGTCTACAGGGAAAGGATAGCTACACCTTC. Encoded protein: CASSLQGKDSYTF.

The chain has TRBV2 and TRBJ1-5; D perhaps matches TRBD1 (6 bases). The CDR3 runs 15 residues. V was shortened by 8 bases and J by 0 bases, with 14 bases between the two germline ends. CDR1 and CDR2 from the germline V gene are SNHLY and FYNNEI. This CDR3 is CASGRTEYSNQPQHF. The CDR3 coding sequence is TGTGCCAGCGGTAGGACAGAATATAGCAATCAGCCCCAGCATTTT.

The J gene is TRBJ2-7, the V gene TRBV29-1; maybe TRBD2 (7 bases). Germline loops: CDR1 SQVTM, CDR2 ANQGSEA. CDR3 length equals 14 residues. Trimming removed 4 bases from V and 2 bases from J, with 15 bases in between. The CDR3 is CSVGGGQAPYEQYF. The DNA for the CDR3 is TGCAGCGTTGGCGGGGGCCAAGCCCCCTACGAGCAGTACTTC.

J is TRBJ1-1 and V is TRBV19; D perhaps matches TRBD1 (5 bases). Trimming took 7 bases from V and 6 from J, leaving 24 bases between them. Germline loops: CDR1 LNHDA, CDR2 SQIVND (reference sequence). CDR3 length: 16 residues. CDR3 coding DNA: TGTGCCAGTACCCCTTCCTGGGGCGGGGGTGGCGCTGAAGCTTTCTTT. It yields the protein CASTPSWGGGGAEAFF.

The chain combines TRBV7-9 with TRBJ2-6; 7 bases line up with TRBD1. V lost 4 bases to trimming and J lost 5 bases; unmatched junction nucleotides: 5. The germline V gene has CDR1 SEHNR and CDR2 FQNEAQ (reference sequence). The CDR3 has 15 residues. The CDR3 nucleotides read TGTGCCAGCAGCTCGGGACAGCCCCGGGCCAACGTCCTGACTTTC. Its translation is CASSSGQPRANVLTF. Combining the CDR3 with reference TRBV7-9 and TRBJ2-6 gives the whole variable domain DTGVSQNPRHKITKRGQNVTFRCDPISEHNRLYWYRQTLGQGPEFLTYFQNEAQLEKSRLLSDRFSAERPKGSFSTLEIQRTEQGDSAMYLCASSSGQPRANVLTFGAGSRLTVL.

This rearrangement joins TRBV15 to TRBJ1-1; D is unclear. CDR3 length: 13 residues. Between the trimmed V and J ends, which lost 3 bases and 3 bases, there was a span of 8 bases. Germline assignment: CDR1 LNHNV and CDR2 YYDKDF (reference sequence). DNA for the CDR3: TGTGCCACCAGCAGCGGTCAGGACACTGAAGCTTTCTTT. It specifies CATSSGQDTEAFF.

The genes are TRBV5-1 and TRBJ2-1, with 7 bases lining up with TRBD2. V dropped 4 bases and J dropped 0; count of bases not matched to a gene: 7. Germline V CDR1 and CDR2: SGHRS, YFSETQ. The CDR3 sequence is 16 residues long. CDR3: CASSPVSGNSYNEQFF. CDR3 DNA: TGCGCCAGCAGCCCCGTCAGCGGGAACTCCTACAATGAGCAGTTCTTC.

The chain recombines TRBV7-3 with TRBJ2-2, with D hard to call. This CDR3 region has 15 residues. Per germline, CDR1 SGHTA and CDR2 FQGTGA. Trimming took 8 bases from V and 3 from J, leaving 16 bases between them. The CDR3 DNA is TGTGCCAGCTCTTTATCACCCCGGGACACCGGGGAGCTGTTTTTT. Protein: CASSLSPRDTGELFF.

The chain is built from TRBV6-2 or TRBV6-3 and TRBJ1-1; D is unclear. The CDR3 runs 17 residues. CDR1 is MNHEY and CDR2 is SVGEGT in the germline V gene. V was pared by 2 bases and J by 2 bases, with 18 bases between. The CDR3 DNA follows: TGTGCCAGCAGTTACGAGTCGGGCTACGGGGTAAACACTGAAGCTTTCTTT. This sequence encodes CASSYESGYGVNTEAFF.

V and J are TRBV18 and TRBJ2-1; D is uncertain. CDR1 is KGHSH and CDR2 is LQKENI in the germline V gene. The V end was cut by 4 bases, the J end by 6 bases, with 13 bases between. The CDR3 length is 14 residues. In DNA, the CDR3 is TGTGCCAGCTCACGAGAGCAGGTTGGCAATGAGCAGTTCTTC. It translates to CASSREQVGNEQFF.

In DNA, the CDR3 is TGTGCCACTCTGCCGGGACAGGGGGCGCGGACTGAAGCTTTCTTT. Translation gives CATLPGQGARTEAFF. The rearrangement links TRBV2 to TRBJ1-1; 12 nucleotides line up with TRBD1. V dropped 10 bases and J dropped 5; count of bases not matched to a gene: 11. The germline gives CDR1 SNHLY, CDR2 FYNNEI. The CDR3 runs 15 residues.

The chain joins TRBV11-3 to TRBJ2-3, with TRBD2 matching over 8 bases. J gave up 4 bases and V 4 bases, and 4 bases lay outside the gene matches. This CDR3 is 14 amino acids long. The germline V gene has CDR1 SGHNT and CDR2 YENEEA. CDR3 residues: CASSSIAGSDTQYF. DNA of the CDR3: TGTGCCAGCAGCTCTATAGCGGGGTCAGATACGCAGTATTTT.

To note about this clone: Other DNA variants within this sample encode the same CDR3. This chain connects TRBV14 to TRBJ1-1, with TRBD1 identical over 7 bases. This CDR3 region has 13 residues. Germline values: CDR1 SGHDN, CDR2 FVKESK. J was trimmed by 6 bases and V by 4 bases; bases with no gene match: 5. CDR3 residues: CASSPFRGAEAFF. CDR3 bases: TGTGCCAGCAGCCCTTTCAGGGGGGCTGAAGCTTTCTTT.

The rearrangement links TRBV10-1 to TRBJ2-2, with 7 bases matching TRBD2. V gave up 6 bases and J gave up 4 bases; unmatched junction bases: 8. The CDR3 totals 15 residues. CDR1 and CDR2 from the germline V gene are WNHNN and SYGVQD (reference sequence). The CDR3 DNA is TGCGCCAGCAGAGGCGGGAGCAGCGGCACCGGGGAGCTGTTTTTT. Its translation is CASRGGSSGTGELFF.

CDR3 in DNA: TGTGCCACCAGGGCTAGCGGGAACCGTGGCACAGATACGCAGTATTTT. Translating gives CATRASGNRGTDTQYF. V usage is TRBV19 and J usage is TRBJ2-3; 9 bases align to TRBD2. Germline assignment: CDR1 LNHDA and CDR2 SQIVND (reference sequence). This CDR3 contains 16 residues. Trimming at V came to 10 bases and at J to 1 base, leaving 12 bases not matched to a gene.

The V call is TRBV5-6, the J call TRBJ1-5, with D perhaps TRBD1 (5 bases). The CDR3 has 12 residues. Germline V gene lookup returns CDR1 SGHDT and CDR2 YYEEEE. V was pared by 4 bases and J by 7 bases, with 9 bases between. The CDR3 bases are TGTGCCAGCAGCGTCTGGGGCCAGCCCCAGCATTTT. As protein: CASSVWGQPQHF.

The chain couples TRBV6-5 to TRBJ2-5, with a tentative D call TRBD2 (6 bases). Germline V lookup: CDR1 MNHEY, CDR2 SVGAGI. The CDR3 totals 14 residues. Trimming took 2 bases from V and 4 from J, leaving 11 bases between them. The chain's CDR3 is CASSYRGTPETQYF. DNA of the CDR3: TGTGCCAGCAGTTACCGCGGGACTCCAGAGACCCAGTACTTC.

The rearrangement joins TRBV5-4 to TRBJ1-4, with D unresolved. V lost 4 bases to trimming and J lost 6 bases, with 16 bases between them. CDR1 is SGHNT, CDR2 YYREEE, per germline (reference sequence). This CDR3 spans 15 amino acids. CDR3 nucleotides: TGTGCCAGCAGCAATAGCGTGGCAGCAGATGAAAAACTGTTTTTT. Translating it yields CASSNSVAADEKLFF.

The V gene is TRBV18, the J gene TRBJ2-3; D gene unclear. Trimming shortened V by 3 bases and J by 4 bases, and 14 bases separated the two germline ends. The CDR3 is made up of 15 amino acids. Per the germline V gene, CDR1 is KGHSH and CDR2 is LQKENI. The CDR3 is CASSPAESFPDTQYF. The CDR3 DNA follows: TGTGCCAGCTCACCTGCCGAGTCCTTTCCAGATACGCAGTATTTT.

The chain carries TRBV12-3 or TRBV12-4 and TRBJ2-7, with 9 bases matching TRBD2. The CDR3 sequence is 13 residues long. Trimming removed 7 bases from V and 2 bases from J; junction bases left unmatched: 3. CDR3 nucleotides: TGTGCCAGCACCGAGCGGGAGGCCTACGAGCAGTACTTC. It specifies CASTEREAYEQYF.

This sequence joins TRBV18 and TRBJ2-1; 8 bases agree with TRBD1. With V trimmed by 5 bases and J by 6 bases, 12 bases remained unmatched. The germline CDR1 and CDR2 sequences are KGHSH and LQKENI. This CDR3 comprises 16 residues. This CDR3 reads CASSERTGGFSNEQFF. The DNA of the CDR3 is TGTGCCAGCTCAGAAAGAACAGGGGGTTTTAGCAATGAGCAGTTCTTC.